Here is one TCR beta chain with its context. The antigen this receptor binds is unknown. Per-base qualities were not stored, and no clone one base away is much larger. This sample stems from a study of a mutant IDH1 vaccine in newly diagnosed glioma (dated by TCRdb to the early 2020s). About the study as a whole: Vaccination began 4-6 weeks after radiotherapy alone, or alongside temozolomide cycles in the chemotherapy-containing groups. Of the approximately 30 treated patients, roughly 60% were male and 37.5% were female, and a mean age of roughly 37 years was recorded. Before enrollment, most patients had been given radiochemotherapy with temozolomide as standard therapy, while the rest had received either radiotherapy alone or temozolomide alone. The week-35 safety follow-up took place at visit V12, and the week-47 end of study took place at visit V13. Peripheral blood was drawn at six visits: V03 (baseline), V05, V07, V10, V12 and V13. Longitudinal TCRB deep sequencing was performed for about two dozen treated patients wherever samples were available for exploratory analyses.

In the paper's terms, the time point label means: week 47, end of study. Every vaccine dose consisted of 300 ug of a 20-mer mutant IDH1 peptide in Montanide, administered subcutaneously together with topical imiquimod. Patients received eight vaccinations in weeks 1, 3, 5, 7, 11, 15, 19 and 23, corresponding to visits V03 through V10. All donors had newly diagnosed IDH1-mutant astrocytomas of WHO grade 3 or 4 that showed loss of nuclear ATRX. The samples were drawn from NOA16, a multicentre, single-arm, open-label phase I trial in Germany that tested a mutant IDH1 peptide vaccine in humans for the first time. Genomic DNA for TCRB sequencing was extracted from EDTA blood using the DNeasy Blood and Tissue Kit. Summary of the overall study and its limitations: Availability determined which PBMC samples were chosen for TCRB deep sequencing. According to the authors, sample limitations meant that analyses of patient blood samples could not be reproduced. Vaccine-induced immune responses across multiple MHC alleles were detected in approximately 94% of patients. No apparent relationship was observed between pseudoprogression and alterations in the top peripheral T cell clonotypes detected by TCRB sequencing.

For CDR1 and CDR2, the germline V gene lists MNHNS and SASEGT. The V and J ends are trimmed by 3 bases and 9 bases, leaving 17 bases between them. The CDR3 holds 14 amino acids from the cysteine to the phenylalanine. Just the 42-base CDR3 DNA is kept, in frame starting at base 1. Libraries came from the immunoSEQ multiplex PCR assay. The hsTCRB Kit was used according to the manufacturer's protocol to amplify rearranged TCR beta chain sequences. TCRB libraries were sequenced on an Illumina MiSeq. The study's own analysis went as follows. The kit vendor's proprietary platform handled demultiplexing, trimming and gene mapping. As stored in TCRdb, this immuneACCESS dataset retains in-frame rearrangements with V and J assigned. A fraction of the clones does not appear; measured against another copy, unresolved V genes explain less than half of the discrepancy, and the remainder lacks a known reason. V and J calls and clone size are copied from that table; D and trimming were computed from the DNA. Across this sample there are fewer than 40,000 clones, with around 90% seen only once. The ten largest account for 4.5% to 5.5% of the sample.

The rearranged chain carries TRBV6-1 and TRBJ1-2; the D gene is perhaps TRBD1, on 5 matching bases. The sequences come from PBMCs, collected from a glioma patient whose treatment included an IDH1 peptide vaccine. The TCR originated in a woman aged 40 to 49 with glioma. The bases read TGTGCCAGCAGTGACCCCACAGGCCTTGGGCGCTACACCTTC. It translates to CASSDPTGLGRYTF.